These 13 T cell receptor beta chains share one sample of origin, sequenced in a study of regulatory T cells in long-lasting Graves disease. Specified time point: persistent/refractory GD, antithyroid drugs over 5 years with positive TRAb. From RNA extracted from PBMCs, the TCR library was made. CDR3 regions were amplified by Arm-PCR using iRepertoire HTBI primers to build TCR beta libraries. TCRdb reanalysed the multiplex PCR reads using MiXCR and keeps one entry per CDR3 protein. The table records 430,000 or so distinct CDR3 sequences, roughly a fifth of them present only once. The sample in question was peripheral blood mononuclear cells (PBMCs), obtained when the disease was refractory, from a patient treated with antithyroid drugs. These receptors came from a female donor with Graves disease.

This clonotype came up a few times. V gene TRBV6-9 combines with J gene TRBJ2-7; D call uncertain. V was trimmed by 2 bases and J by 0 bases, leaving 11 bases between them. Germline CDR1 MNHGY, CDR2 SVAAGI. The CDR3 covers 15 residues. Written as DNA, the CDR3 is TGTGCCAGCAGTTATGAAGACCGAAGCTCCTACGAGCAGTACTTC. Protein product: CASSYEDRSSYEQYF.

This clonotype showed up many times. The genes are TRBV6-1 and TRBJ1-6, with unresolved D. Germline CDR1 MNHNS, CDR2 SASEGT. Deletions cut 5 bases from V and 2 bases from J, with 7 bases between. This CDR3 is built from 14 residues. CDR3 sequence: CASSPDTYNSPLHF. The CDR3 DNA follows: TGTGCCAGCAGTCCCGACACCTATAATTCACCCCTCCACTTT.

This clonotype has ten or more counts. The gene calls are TRBV28 and TRBJ2-5, with D unresolved. This CDR3 region has 16 residues. Trimming shortened V by 6 bases and J by 1 base, and 18 bases separated the two germline ends. In germline, CDR1 is MDHEN, CDR2 SYDVKM. The CDR3 DNA reads as TGTGCCAGCAGCTCTCCAACGACTGACTTCCAAGAGACCCAGTACTTC. Translated, it gives CASSSPTTDFQETQYF. Full variable domain (outside the CDR3, taken from reference TRBV28 and TRBJ2-5): DVKVTQSSRYLVKRTGEKVFLECVQDMDHENMFWYRQDPGLGLRLIYFSYDVKMKEKGDIPEGYSVSREKKERFSLILESASTNQTSMYLCASSSPTTDFQETQYFGPGTRLLVL.

V gene TRBV20-1 combines with J gene TRBJ2-7, with TRBD1 as a possible D gene (6 bases). The CDR3 is made up of 12 amino acids. CDR1 and CDR2 from the germline V gene are DFQATT and SNEGSKA (reference sequence). V lost 2 bases and J 7 bases, leaving 12 bases between the germline ends. The CDR3 DNA sequence: TGCAGTGCTAGAACAGGGTCCCTGGAGCAGTACTTC. Translating it yields CSARTGSLEQYF.

This clonotype was seen repeatedly, ten times or more. The V and J genes are TRBV6-1 and TRBJ1-1; D is unclear. The CDR3 has 14 residues. Germline CDR1 is MNHNS and CDR2 is SASEGT. V lost 7 bases and J lost 1, with 13 bases in between. CDR3 bases: TGTGCCAGCATCAGGTCGGTTAGGAACACTGAAGCTTTCTTT. Translation gives CASIRSVRNTEAFF.

As to this clonotype: Being one base from a much bigger clone, this may be a read error. The chain carries TRBV27 and TRBJ2-7, with 8 bases matching TRBD1. CDR1 MNHEY and CDR2 SMNVEV come from the germline V gene (reference sequence). This CDR3 is 16 amino acids long. The CDR3 spells CAGSPTGGTGLLEQYF. CDR3 nucleotides: TGTGCCGGCAGCCCAACAGGGGGGACAGGCCTTCTCGAGCAGTACTTC.

This clonotype was counted at least ten times. The chain links TRBV6-5 to TRBJ1-5; 7 bases agree with TRBD1. J was trimmed by 9 bases and V by 4 bases; bases with no gene match: 9. The CDR3 is 14 residues long. Germline CDR1 is MNHEY and CDR2 is SVGAGI. CDR3 residues: CASSSLTGKRPQHF. CDR3 DNA: TGTGCCAGCAGTTCCCTGACAGGGAAACGGCCCCAGCATTTT.

This clonotype was detected many times. This chain uses TRBV2 with TRBJ2-1; no reliable D call. In germline, CDR1 is SNHLY, CDR2 FYNNEI. The CDR3 has 17 amino acids. V lost 2 bases and J lost 1, with 15 bases in between. The CDR3 nucleotides read TGTGCCAGCAGTGAATCGAGTAGCAGAAAATCCTACAATGAGCAGTTCTTC. This gives the protein CASSESSSRKSYNEQFF.

The chain joins TRBV6-1 to TRBJ1-5; a possible D gene is TRBD1 (6 bases). V lost 3 bases, J lost 5 bases, and 14 bases lay in between. This CDR3 has 15 amino acids. Germline V gene data show CDR1 as MNHNS and CDR2 as SASEGT. The CDR3 here is CASSEMRGLDQPQHF. CDR3 DNA: TGTGCCAGCAGTGAGATGCGGGGGCTTGATCAGCCCCAGCATTTT.

This clonotype came up many times. J is TRBJ1-2 and V is TRBV28; D gene uncertain. Trimming shortened V by 3 bases and J by 5 bases, and 4 bases separated the two germline ends. CDR3 length: 11 residues. Germline values: CDR1 MDHEN, CDR2 SYDVKM. CDR3 region: CASSLWYGYTF. CDR3 DNA sequence: TGTGCCAGCAGTTTGTGGTATGGCTACACCTTC.

This clonotype has a count of ten or more. The J gene is TRBJ2-4, the V gene TRBV6-5; a possible D gene is TRBD1 (6 bases). The CDR3 spans 14 residues. Germline V gene sequence: CDR1 MNHEY, CDR2 SVGAGI. V lost 2 bases to trimming and J lost 2 bases, with 7 bases between them. The CDR3 here is CASSYTGPKNIQYF. The CDR3 DNA reads as TGTGCCAGCAGTTACACAGGGCCCAAAAACATTCAGTACTTC.

Remarks on this clonotype: A much larger clone differs by one base, so this may be a read error. The gene calls are TRBV20-1 and TRBJ2-5, with 7 bases aligning to TRBD2. Losses at the gene ends were 1 base for V and 7 bases for J; bases not matched to a gene: 12. This CDR3 is 15 amino acids long. Looked up from germline, CDR1 is DFQATT and CDR2 is SNEGSKA (reference sequence). CDR3 nucleotide sequence: TGCAGTGCTAGAGCAAGCGGGATGGGTTTCGGGACCCAGTACTTC. This gives the protein CSARASGMGFGTQYF.

V gene TRBV6-1 combines with J gene TRBJ2-4; D call uncertain. Germline CDR1 and CDR2: MNHNS and SASEGT. This CDR3 comprises 11 residues. Trimming shortened V by 8 bases and J by 4 bases, and 6 bases separated the two germline ends. CDR3 amino acids: CASELKNIQYF. CDR3 nucleotide sequence: TGTGCCAGCGAGCTTAAAAACATTCAGTACTTC.